A single sample gave rise to the 28 T cell receptor beta chains below, sequenced in a study of long-term antiretroviral therapy in people with HIV. Researchers report immunoSEQ v3.0 was run at survey level. TCRdb's table, derived via immunoSEQ multiplex PCR, lists solely in-frame clones and lacks some. The data contain around 40,000 clones, about 86% of them singletons. Sequenced here: unsorted PBMCs, sampled just before starting antiretroviral therapy. Every receptor here comes from a young woman with HIV.

The rearrangement links TRBV5-1 to TRBJ2-2; D is possibly TRBD1 (5 bases). The germline V gene has CDR1 SGHRS and CDR2 YFSETQ. This CDR3 contains 17 residues. Trimming cost V 4 bases and J 4 bases, with 20 bases left between them. CDR3 sequence: CASSLTVLIYGTGELFF. In nucleotides, the CDR3 is TGCGCCAGCAGCCTGACAGTACTGATCTATGGCACCGGGGAGCTGTTTTTT.

The genes are TRBV10-2 and TRBJ2-7; D is unclear. V was trimmed by 6 bases and J by 4 bases, leaving 7 bases between them. Germline V gene sequence: CDR1 WSHSY, CDR2 SAAADI. This CDR3 has 11 amino acids. The CDR3 region has the DNA TGCGCCAGCAGGCGACTTTACGAGCAGTACTTC. Translated, it gives CASRRLYEQYF.

The DNA of the CDR3 is TGTGCCAGCAGTGAAGGCAGGGAAAGGAACAATGAGCAGTTCTTC. Its translation: CASSEGRERNNEQFF. The rearrangement joins TRBV6-1 to TRBJ2-1; possible D gene TRBD1, 5 bases. V was cut by 1 base and J by 5 bases, with 12 bases left in between. The germline V gene encodes CDR1 MNHNS and CDR2 SASEGT. The CDR3 has 15 residues.

This clone has a single count. The V gene is TRBV5-1, the J gene TRBJ2-1, with unresolved D. CDR1 is SGHRS, CDR2 YFSETQ, per germline. This CDR3 is 12 amino acids long. Trimming left V 2 bases short and J 7 bases short, with 7 bases between. This CDR3 is CASSFQWNEQFF. The CDR3 nucleotides read TGCGCCAGCAGCTTTCAGTGGAATGAGCAGTTCTTC.

This clone was recorded a few times. The chain recombines TRBV7-8 with TRBJ2-7, with 13 positions matching TRBD2. CDR1 SGHVS and CDR2 FQNEAQ come from the germline V gene. CDR3 size: 16 residues. V shed 5 bases, J shed 4 bases, and the junction held 8 bases outside the gene matches. Here the CDR3 reads CASSPPGLAGSYEQYF. CDR3 DNA: TGTGCCAGCAGCCCACCGGGACTAGCGGGATCATACGAGCAGTACTTC.

The rearrangement uses TRBV9 and TRBJ2-3; 11 bases fit TRBD2. Germline V gives CDR1 SGDLS, CDR2 YYNGEE. The CDR3 extends over 15 amino acids. With V trimmed by 0 bases and J by 3 bases, 0 bases remained unmatched. The DNA of the CDR3 is TGTGCCAGCAGCGTAGGACTAGCGGGAACAGATACGCAGTATTTT. It is translated as CASSVGLAGTDTQYF.

This chain uses TRBV10-3 with TRBJ1-1; D is perhaps TRBD1 (6 bases). V was pared by 4 bases and J by 1 base, with 13 bases between. Germline loops: CDR1 ENHRY, CDR2 SYGVKD. This CDR3 contains 15 residues. This CDR3 reads CAISALGGENTEAFF. CDR3 coding DNA: TGTGCCATCAGTGCATTAGGGGGGGAGAACACTGAAGCTTTCTTT.

The V call is TRBV9, the J call TRBJ2-5; no definite D call. There are 12 residues in the CDR3. CDR1 is SGDLS and CDR2 is YYNGEE in the germline V gene. V was trimmed by 1 base and J by 2 bases, leaving 3 bases between them. DNA for the CDR3: TGTGCCAGCAGCGTAAATCAAGAGACCCAGTACTTC. Translated: CASSVNQETQYF.

V usage is TRBV7-3 and J usage is TRBJ2-5, with D perhaps TRBD1 (6 bases). The CDR3 runs 14 residues. V dropped 2 bases and J dropped 1 base, with 8 bases sitting between them. Germline CDR1 is SGHTA and CDR2 is FQGTGA. In nucleotides, the CDR3 is TGTGCCAGCAGCTTAGGGACATCCCAAGAGACCCAGTACTTC. It yields the protein CASSLGTSQETQYF.

The chain couples TRBV18 to TRBJ1-3, with 8 bases lining up with TRBD1. V lost 3 bases to trimming and J lost 0 bases; unmatched junction nucleotides: 13. Germline V lookup: CDR1 KGHSH, CDR2 LQKENI. The CDR3 sequence is 19 residues long. CDR3: CASSPRTGHRNNSGNTIYF. In DNA form, the CDR3 reads TGTGCCAGCTCACCGAGGACAGGGCACCGGAACAACTCTGGAAACACCATATATTTT.

The chain employs TRBV6-4 and TRBJ2-6, with TRBD1 identical over 8 bases. Per germline, CDR1 MRHNA and CDR2 SNTAGT. The CDR3 runs 16 residues. J was trimmed by 0 bases and V by 8 bases; bases with no gene match: 6. The DNA of the CDR3 is TGTGCCAGCGGAGGGACAGGTAGCTCTGGGGCCAACGTCCTGACTTTC. This codes for CASGGTGSSGANVLTF.

This clone was recorded only once. The CDR3 protein is CASSPQRESWDEQFF. CDR3 bases: TGTGCCAGCAGCCCCCAGCGGGAGAGTTGGGATGAGCAGTTCTTC. The V call is TRBV9, the J call TRBJ2-1, with 8 bases matching TRBD2. The length of the CDR3 is 15 residues. V trimming: 4 bases; J trimming: 8 bases; junction bases outside the gene matches: 11. Germline V gene lookup returns CDR1 SGDLS and CDR2 YYNGEE. Full variable domain (outside the CDR3, taken from reference TRBV9 and TRBJ2-1): DSGVTQTPKHLITATGQRVTLRCSPRSGDLSVYWYQQSLDQGLQFLIQYYNGEERAKGNILERFSAQQFPDLHSELNLSSLELGDSALYFCASSPQRESWDEQFFGPGTRLTVL.

The J gene is TRBJ1-1, the V gene TRBV18; no reliable D call. CDR1 and CDR2 (germline): KGHSH, LQKENI. This CDR3 is built from 16 residues. V lost 2 bases and J lost 4, with 17 bases in between. The CDR3 DNA follows: TGTGCCAGCTCACCAAACGGGCCGGGGTGGAGCACTGAAGCTTTCTTT. This codes for CASSPNGPGWSTEAFF. Full variable domain (missing parts from reference TRBV18 and TRBJ1-1): NAGVMQNPRHLVRRRGQEARLRCSPMKGHSHVYWYRQLPEEGLKFMVYLQKENIIDESGMPKERFSAEFPKEGPSILRIQQVVRGDSAAYFCASSPNGPGWSTEAFFGQGTRLTVV.

This clone came up once. CDR3 loop: CASSLSRDRVDEQYF. CDR3 bases: TGTGCCAGCAGTTTAAGCCGGGACAGGGTCGACGAGCAGTACTTC. This chain uses TRBV6-5 with TRBJ2-7; 9 bases are a match to TRBD1. Per the germline V gene, CDR1 is MNHEY and CDR2 is SVGAGI. The CDR3 has 15 amino acids. Trimming at V came to 4 bases and at J to 5 bases, leaving 9 bases not matched to a gene.

CDR3 residues: CASSGVGNQPQHF. CDR3 nucleotide sequence: TGTGCCAGCAGTGGAGTCGGCAATCAGCCCCAGCATTTT. The V and J genes are TRBV28 and TRBJ1-5; D gene unclear. Looked up from germline, CDR1 is MDHEN and CDR2 is SYDVKM. Trimming pared 5 bases from V and 2 bases from J, leaving 7 bases between. The length of the CDR3 is 13 residues.

The rearrangement joins TRBV10-1 to TRBJ2-2; D is perhaps TRBD1 or TRBD2 (6 bases each). The germline CDR1 and CDR2 sequences are WNHNN and SYGVQD (reference sequence). The CDR3 is 15 amino acids. Trimming left V 2 bases short and J 5 bases short, with 12 bases between. The CDR3 bases are TGCGCCAGCAGTGAGGGGGGGCGCGGGACCGGGGAGCTGTTTTTT. Protein product: CASSEGGRGTGELFF.

V gene TRBV19 combines with J gene TRBJ1-5; D is uncertain. There are 15 residues in the CDR3. The germline V and J ends were trimmed by 1 base and 3 bases, with 10 bases remaining between them. CDR1 and CDR2 from the germline V gene are LNHDA and SQIVND (reference sequence). The CDR3 coding sequence is TGTGCCAGTAGTATAGTTAACCCCCCCAATCAGCCCCAGCATTTT. This sequence encodes CASSIVNPPNQPQHF.

The chain employs TRBV28 and TRBJ2-5, with D unresolved. Per germline, CDR1 MDHEN and CDR2 SYDVKM. CDR3 length equals 14 residues. The germline V and J ends were trimmed by 2 bases and 2 bases, with 9 bases remaining between them. As DNA, the CDR3 is TGTGCCAGCAGTTTACTGGGCGGTCAAGAGACCCAGTACTTC. This translates into CASSLLGGQETQYF.

The chain combines TRBV28 with TRBJ2-7; D is tentatively TRBD1 or TRBD2 (5 bases each). Deletions cut 2 bases from V and 3 bases from J, with 17 bases between. Germline V lookup: CDR1 MDHEN, CDR2 SYDVKM. The CDR3 consists of 16 residues. The CDR3 sequence is CASSLPIGEGIYEQYF. CDR3 sequence (DNA): TGTGCCAGCAGTTTACCTATAGGTGAGGGGATCTACGAGCAGTACTTC.

The chain links TRBV7-3 to TRBJ2-7, with D unresolved. V lost 5 bases, J lost 6 bases, and 14 bases lay in between. CDR1 SGHTA and CDR2 FQGTGA come from the germline V gene. The CDR3 is 13 residues long. CDR3 coding DNA: TGTGCCAGCAGCCTGGCCAATTCGGGCGAGCAGTACTTC. This codes for CASSLANSGEQYF.

The chain has TRBV7-8 and TRBJ2-7; 8 positions match TRBD2. Germline V gives CDR1 SGHVS, CDR2 FQNEAQ. Trimming cost V 5 bases and J 3 bases; bases outside gene matches: 9. This CDR3 has 15 residues. The CDR3 bases are TGTGCCAGCAGCGTAGGACTAGCAGCGAACTACGAGCAGTACTTC. This codes for CASSVGLAANYEQYF.

The chain joins TRBV5-1 to TRBJ2-7; D might be TRBD1 (6 bases). From germline, CDR1 is SGHRS and CDR2 YFSETQ. The CDR3 spans 14 residues. The V end was cut by 3 bases, the J end by 0 bases, with 10 bases between. CDR3 residues: CASSSGQSSYEQYF. As DNA, the CDR3 is TGCGCCAGCAGCTCCGGACAGAGCTCCTACGAGCAGTACTTC.

This clone has just one count. The chain has TRBV7-9 and TRBJ2-4; TRBD1 aligns across 7 bases. Per the germline V gene, CDR1 is SEHNR and CDR2 is FQNEAQ (reference sequence). V shed 2 bases and J 4 bases; nucleotides not matched to a gene: 8. CDR3 length: 16 amino acids. The CDR3 protein is CASSLSLDREKNIQYF. Here the CDR3 DNA reads TGTGCCAGCAGCTTATCGTTAGACAGGGAAAAAAACATTCAGTACTTC.

This chain uses TRBV7-6 with TRBJ1-1; 8 bases align to TRBD1. The CDR3 sequence is 15 residues long. Trimming took 5 bases from V and 0 from J; bases not matched to a gene: 5. Germline CDR1 and CDR2: SGHVS and FNYEAQ. CDR3 amino acids: CASSARTGMNTEAFF. DNA of the CDR3: TGTGCCAGCAGCGCCCGGACAGGGATGAACACTGAAGCTTTCTTT.

The chain employs TRBV28 and TRBJ2-1; D gene unclear. V dropped 2 bases and J dropped 8 bases, with 7 bases sitting between them. Germline V gene sequence: CDR1 MDHEN, CDR2 SYDVKM. The CDR3 runs to 12 residues. CDR3 coding DNA: TGTGCCAGCAGTTTACCTCCGGATGAGCAGTTCTTC. Translation gives CASSLPPDEQFF.

This clone showed up just once. CDR3 amino acids: CASSIRQGSYEQYF. CDR3 nucleotides: TGTGCCAGTAGTATCCGACAGGGAAGTTATGAGCAGTACTTC. The chain uses TRBV19 and TRBJ2-7; 7 bases are shared with TRBD1. J lost 7 bases, V lost 3 bases, and 9 bases had no gene match. The CDR3 has 14 amino acids. CDR1 and CDR2 (germline): LNHDA, SQIVND (reference sequence).

The table lists this clone with a count of one. The rearrangement joins TRBV5-4 to TRBJ2-3; D is perhaps TRBD2 (5 bases). This CDR3 region has 16 residues. Germline CDR1 SGHNT, CDR2 YYREEE (reference sequence). Trimming removed 0 bases at V and 1 base at J, with 12 bases between. The CDR3 coding sequence is TGTGCCAGCAGCTTGGAAATAGGGAGAGGCACAGATACGCAGTATTTT. This encodes CASSLEIGRGTDTQYF.

The genes are TRBV28 and TRBJ1-3, with D perhaps TRBD1 (6 bases). The CDR3 has 15 residues. The germline V gene encodes CDR1 MDHEN and CDR2 SYDVKM. V was shortened by 7 bases and J by 0 bases, with 13 bases between the two germline ends. CDR3 nucleotide sequence: TGTGCCAGCACCGTAGGGGGGTCCTCTGGAAACACCATATATTTT. Translated: CASTVGGSSGNTIYF.